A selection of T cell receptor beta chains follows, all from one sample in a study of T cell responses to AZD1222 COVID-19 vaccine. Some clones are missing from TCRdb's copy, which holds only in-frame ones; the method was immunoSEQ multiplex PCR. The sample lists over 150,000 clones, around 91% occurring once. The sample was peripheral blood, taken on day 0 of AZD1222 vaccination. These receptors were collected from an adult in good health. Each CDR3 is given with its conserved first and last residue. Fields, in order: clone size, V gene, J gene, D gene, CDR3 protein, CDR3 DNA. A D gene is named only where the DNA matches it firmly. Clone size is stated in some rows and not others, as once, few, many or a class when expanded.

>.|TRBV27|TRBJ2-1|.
CASSLQGGEAYNEQFF
TGTGCCAGCAGTTTACAGGGGGGGGAAGCCTACAATGAGCAGTTCTTC
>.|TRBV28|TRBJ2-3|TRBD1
CASSSDRFRPDTQYF
TGTGCCAGCAGTTCGGACAGGTTCCGACCGGATACGCAGTATTTT
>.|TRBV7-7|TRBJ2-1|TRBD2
CASSLGHLTGGADNEQFF
TGTGCTAGCAGCTTAGGACACCTAACGGGGGGGGCCGACAATGAGCAGTTCTTC
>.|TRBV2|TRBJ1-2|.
CASSEEARLSTF
TGTGCCAGCAGTGAAGAGGCCCGTCTATCCACCTTC
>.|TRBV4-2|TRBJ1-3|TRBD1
CASSHIAETGSGNTIYF
TGTGCCAGCAGCCATATAGCTGAGACAGGGAGCGGAAACACCATATATTTT
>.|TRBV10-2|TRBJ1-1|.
CASSILQGGRNTEAFF
TGCGCCAGCAGCATTCTACAGGGAGGACGGAACACTGAAGCTTTCTTT
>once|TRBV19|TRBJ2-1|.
CASSIVGSHYNEQFF
TGTGCCAGTAGTATAGTCGGCAGCCACTACAATGAGCAGTTCTTC
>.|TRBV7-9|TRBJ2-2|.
CASSLGTGITGELFF
TGTGCCAGCAGCTTAGGGACTGGGATCACCGGGGAGCTGTTTTTT
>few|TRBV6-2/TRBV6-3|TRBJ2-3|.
CASSYSAGPDTQYF
TGTGCCAGCAGTTACTCTGCAGGCCCGGATACGCAGTATTTT
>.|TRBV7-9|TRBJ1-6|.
CASSPYRQNSPLHF
TGTGCCAGCAGCCCATATCGACAGAATTCACCCCTCCACTTT
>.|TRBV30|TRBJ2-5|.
CAWTPGGREETQYF
TGTGCCTGGACCCCAGGGGGGCGAGAGGAGACCCAGTACTTC
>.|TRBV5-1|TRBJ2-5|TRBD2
CASSDGRTSGGIQETQYF
TGCGCCAGCAGCGACGGGAGGACTAGCGGGGGAATACAAGAGACCCAGTACTTC
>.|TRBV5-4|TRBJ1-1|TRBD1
CASSPQTGGRTEAFF
TGTGCCAGCAGCCCACAGACAGGGGGCCGCACTGAAGCTTTCTTT
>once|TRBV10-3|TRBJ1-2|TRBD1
CAIKPGTGGIANYGYTF
TGTGCCATCAAGCCGGGGACAGGGGGAATAGCTAACTATGGCTACACCTTC
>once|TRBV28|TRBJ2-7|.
CASSFEGPTYEQYF
TGTGCCAGCAGTTTCGAGGGGCCCACCTACGAGCAGTACTTC
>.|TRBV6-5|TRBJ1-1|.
CASSYSPVRADTEAFF
TGTGCCAGCAGTTACTCACCCGTCCGGGCTGACACTGAAGCTTTCTTT
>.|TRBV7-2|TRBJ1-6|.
CASSREASPTALHF
TGTGCCAGCAGCAGGGAGGCTAGCCCCACAGCCCTCCACTTT
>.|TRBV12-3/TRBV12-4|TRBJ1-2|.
CASSFEYGYTF
TGTGCCAGCAGTTTTGAGTATGGCTACACCTTC
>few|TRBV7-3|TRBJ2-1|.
CASSSRQSSYNEQFF
TGTGCCAGCAGCTCCCGACAGAGCTCCTACAATGAGCAGTTCTTC
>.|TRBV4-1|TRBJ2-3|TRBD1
CASSQGVPGQRTDTQYF
TGCGCCAGCAGCCAAGGAGTACCGGGACAGCGCACAGATACGCAGTATTTT
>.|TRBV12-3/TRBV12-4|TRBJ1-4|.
CASSFLNEKLFF
TGTGCCAGCAGTTTCCTTAATGAAAAACTGTTTTTT
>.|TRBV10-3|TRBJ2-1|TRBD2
CAISVGTSGTNEQFF
TGTGCCATCAGTGTGGGGACTAGCGGTACCAATGAGCAGTTCTTC
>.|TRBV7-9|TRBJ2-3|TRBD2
CASSIWTSGADTQYF
TGTGCCAGCAGCATATGGACTAGCGGGGCAGATACGCAGTATTTT
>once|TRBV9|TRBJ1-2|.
CASSVGDRLNYGYTF
TGTGCCAGCAGCGTGGGGGACCGCCTTAACTATGGCTACACCTTC
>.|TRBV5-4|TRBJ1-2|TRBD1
CASSLAGGQGAPGYTF
TGTGCCAGCAGCTTGGCCGGTGGGCAGGGGGCGCCTGGCTACACCTTC
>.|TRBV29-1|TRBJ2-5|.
CSVKGRRVETQYF
TGCAGCGTAAAGGGAAGACGAGTGGAGACCCAGTACTTC
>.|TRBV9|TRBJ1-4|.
CASSVGRVDEKLFF
TGTGCCAGCAGCGTAGGCAGGGTGGATGAAAAACTGTTTTTT
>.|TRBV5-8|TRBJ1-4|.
CASTVEGSNEKLFF
TGTGCCAGCACCGTAGAGGGGAGTAATGAAAAACTGTTTTTT